This TCR beta chain was documented in a study of cytomegalovirus exposure and HLA in healthy donors (dated by TCRdb to about 2017). Regarding the complete study: In an earlier analysis of roughly 590 of the donors, 276 Gb of sequence data and some 120 million unique TCR beta sequences from 180 million or so T cells were reported. Approximately 300 gigabases of sequencing data and about 92 million unique TCR sequences made up an early release that covered around 640 HLA-typed donors. Of the 300 to 450 genotyped donors, around 81% fell in the genetic ancestry cluster associated with self-reported Caucasian donors. The study aimed to test whether cataloging public T cell receptors could reveal signatures of past pathogen exposure. Using immunosequencing, the study profiled T cell repertoires from around 670 subjects and related those repertoires to cytomegalovirus serostatus. In addition to the first cohort of several hundred subjects, a separate validation cohort of 130 or so different subjects was used. High-throughput TCR immunosequencing, statistical association of individual TCRs with disease status, and machine learning were combined to predict cytomegalovirus infection status. A later analysis re-analyzed previously published TCR beta repertoires from approximately 670 donors and added high-resolution HLA genotyping to study TCR occurrence patterns. Rather than using new phenotypic data, the later analysis identified candidate immune exposures from TCR beta sequences and from how often those sequences occurred across donors. In an earlier analysis of 587 of the donors, high-throughput TCR beta sequencing was used to judge whether each TCR beta V gene segment behaved as functional or pseudogenic. Donor age, sex, ethnicity and CMV serostatus were collected together with the repertoire data. A later genetic analysis took genome-wide SNP genotypes for 398 of the 666 donors and used that subset as a discovery cohort. All discovery cohort repertoires had been generated using a single sequencing platform. HLA typing included class I and class II loci at four-digit resolution. Typing coverage differed by locus: A, B, C, DRB1 and DQB1 were typed in about 629-640 donors, DQA1 in about 550, DPA1 in some 610, and DPB1 in 472. Roughly five DR-DQ haplotypes were handled as single units for association and clustering, since linkage in the cohort was strong. Among about 400 genotyped donors of the cohort, an average of approximately 200,000 unique TCR beta nucleotide sequences was sequenced per donor, of which about 19% were non-productive. General conclusions and limits of the study: Some IMGT-functional V segments, including TRBV6-2 and TRBV6-3, could not be distinguished by the 87-base-pair reads and were therefore excluded. Compared with the approximately 700-donor mean, donors in an Asian-associated ancestry cluster had fewer N-insertions in productive TCRs, according to a later genetic analysis. The classifier was reported to diagnose cytomegalovirus status with high specificity and sensitivity in both the original and validation cohorts. Assigning TCR associations to individual alleles was difficult when HLA alleles, especially DR and DQ, strongly co-occurred. Specific HLA alleles were associated with roughly 17,000 TCR beta sequences at a false discovery rate of 0.05 in a later analysis. Immune exposure information for the cohort was limited to CMV serostatus. A total of about 150 TCR beta chains were listed by the study as associated with cytomegalovirus. Linkage disequilibrium might explain the correlated functional status among segregating V segments, but an unknown experimental factor could not be ruled out. A cluster of highly shared sequence variants was judged likely to represent a technical artifact of the sequencing pipeline. A later analysis found that most CMV-associated TCR beta chains appeared HLA-restricted, with HLA associations seemingly driven largely by CMV exposure. In a later analysis, several top co-occurrence clusters were reported to appear linked to parvovirus B19, influenza, CMV and Epstein-Barr virus. A further reported finding was that TCR beta sequences accurately predicted the HLA-A and HLA-B alleles for most subjects in the first cohort. Because counts were too low, 15 to 20 rarely observed V segments, including chromosome 9 orphons, were excluded from the earlier analysis of around 640 of the donors. Roughly uniform sequencing depth across donors was assumed in presence/absence analyses, although this assumption may not hold. A few of the identified cytomegalovirus-associated TCR beta chains were confirmed in vitro to be specific for cytomegalovirus antigens. Because HLA typing was unavailable for some donors at each locus, only the typed subset was used in association tests. Most TCR sequences were seen in very few donors, while some public TCRs were found in many individuals. In a later analysis, TCR association rates were found to vary across HLA loci, with the most associated TCRs seen for DRB1 alleles and the fewest for HLA-C alleles. In an earlier analysis of fewer than 750 of the donors, most TCR beta V segments were observed in productive rearrangements about 90% or about 30% of the time, broadly matching IMGT annotations. In a later analysis, HLA-associated TCR beta chains were found to be more clonally expanded and to have lower generation probabilities than equally common non-associated chains. It was suggested by the authors that the approach could potentially be generalized to other disease states and immunological phenotypes. A later genetic analysis associated a missense DCLRE1C variant with V-gene and J-gene trimming of TCR beta chains, and an independent cohort replicated the association. In this cohort, only TCR beta chains were sequenced, and detectable features were limited by the absence of alpha or paired-chain data.

V loses 8 bases of germline sequence and J loses 0 bases, and the interval between the two ends is 15 bases. Based on the germline V gene, the CDR1 and CDR2 sequences are MNHNS and SASEGT. Spanning cysteine to phenylalanine, the CDR3 consists of 15 amino acids. Here the CDR3 DNA is all that survives: 45 bases in frame from base 1. This clone appeared a few times. This receptor's antigen is unknown. No base-level quality is on record; no much larger clone is a single base apart. The cohort consisted of 670 or so healthy bone marrow donors. At the time of sampling, all cohort members were nominally healthy, though unrecorded immune exposures were likely present. The donor was CMV seronegative and belonged to the group of over 300 seronegative cohort members. A peripheral blood sample was collected from each donor, and TCR beta sequencing was performed on peripheral blood mononuclear cells. The Qiagen DNeasy Blood Extraction Kit was used to extract genomic DNA from the blood cell samples.

Libraries were constructed by the immunoSEQ multiplex PCR assay. For the multiplex PCR, a mixture combining 60 forward primers for TCR Vbeta segments and 13 reverse primers for TCR Jbeta segments was used. The CDR3 region of rearranged TCR beta genes was amplified from genomic DNA with a multiplex PCR assay. Amplified TCR beta libraries were sequenced as 87-base-pair reads on the Illumina HiSeq System. On the authors' methods: Across the 666 repertoires, a later analysis counted 80 million or so unique TCR beta chains, 9.5 million to 12 million of which were shared by at least two donors. Raw reads were error-corrected and collapsed into unique sequences by a nearest-neighbor algorithm in which closely related sequences were merged to remove PCR and sequencing errors. To assign V, D and J gene segments, CDR3 sequences were aligned to IMGT reference sequences. For a sequence to be retained, at least a six-nucleotide match to both a V gene segment and a J gene segment was required. A rearrangement counted as productive if the CDR3 had no stop codons and remained in frame with V and J, and every other rearrangement counted as non-productive. CDR3 was defined according to IMGT convention as the region running from the second conserved V-encoded cysteine to the conserved J-encoded phenylalanine. Sequences without an unambiguous match to a single V gene segment were excluded from the earlier analysis of several hundred of the donors. In an earlier analysis of roughly 500 of the donors, V segments were called functional above 56.7% productive rearrangements and were called segregating when the between-donor standard deviation exceeded 5%. A statistical classification framework was developed to diagnose cytomegalovirus status using the catalog of TCR beta chain sequences. V and J gene assignment, in a later analysis, came from comparing TCR nucleotide sequences with IMGT/GENE-DB human TR gene sequences. In a later analysis, CDR3 sequences and most-parsimonious VDJ recombination scenarios were assigned using the TCRdist pipeline. In a later analysis, each TCR beta chain was defined by its CDR3 amino acid sequence together with its V-gene family, and reads without a unique V-gene family were excluded. In a later analysis, approximately 640 highly shared, low-generation-probability nucleotide sequences were removed to address suspected cross-contamination and a sequencing artifact. In a later analysis, a clonal expansion index was calculated for each public chain from normalized within-repertoire ranks of inferred template counts. In a later analysis, generation probabilities were computed using a VDJ recombination model fitted to out-of-frame rearrangements, and the results were checked against IGoR. In a later analysis, TCR-TCR, TCR-HLA and TCR-CMV co-occurrence was scored with hypergeometric tests, and a repertoire-size bias correction was applied to TCR pairs. To estimate false discovery rates, a later analysis permuted the HLA or CMV assignments 20 times. In a later analysis, co-occurring TCRs were grouped using DBSCAN, with TCRdist sequence similarity added in when clustering inside HLA-allele-positive subsets. Repertoires with fewer than 30,000 or more than 120,000 public chains, plus five repertoires with anomalous nucleotide sharing, were excluded from co-occurrence clustering. The immuneACCESS repertoire file appears here via TCRdb, limited to in-frame rearrangements. These files lack a portion of the clones; in checked studies, under half of the deficit traces to unresolved V genes, and the cause of the others is not known. The V and J calls and clone size come from that table; D and trimming were worked out from the DNA. The sample contains 200,000 to 250,000 clones, around 79% of them found a single time. The ten top clones hold around 2% of the sample.

The chain is assembled from TRBV6-1 and TRBJ2-3; the D gene is perhaps TRBD1, on 6 matching bases. The clonotype comes from a man younger than 35 in good health and CMV-seronegative. The sample was PBMCs. The encoded CDR3 is CASGGGQWSTDTQYF. The sequence in DNA is TGTGCCAGCGGGGGTGGACAGTGGAGCACAGATACGCAGTATTTT.